Listed below are T cell receptor beta chains from one sample, sequenced in a study of shared T cell receptors in the human thymus. Here immunoSEQ multiplex PCR was the method, and the copy in TCRdb shows in-frame clones only, minus some. The sample includes 700,000 to 750,000 clones, 80% to 90% of them seen just once. The same specimen was also included in a second study, on human thymus T cells.

Input material: thymocytes. These receptors all come from a girl younger than two with a congenital heart defect. Each CDR3 is given with its conserved first and last residue. A D gene is named only where the DNA matches it firmly. For some rows the clone size is stated as once, few or many, or as a class when expanded; others skip it.

size	D	V	J	CDR3	DNA
NA	NA	TRBV21-1	TRBJ1-5	CASRYRTNQPQHF	TGTGCCAGCAGGTACAGGACCAATCAGCCCCAGCATTTT
NA	NA	TRBV7-9	TRBJ1-3	CASSPHPAVGDSGNTIYF	TGTGCCAGCAGCCCACACCCCGCGGTCGGGGACTCTGGAAACACCATATATTTT
NA	TRBD2	TRBV5-1	TRBJ2-3	CASSLGPYPGGGAPDTQYF	TGCGCCAGCAGCTTGGGGCCCTATCCGGGCGGGGGGGCTCCAGATACGCAGTATTTT
NA	NA	TRBV21-1	TRBJ1-1	CASSKIGGGLNTEAFF	TGTGCCAGCAGCAAAATCGGGGGAGGTTTGAACACTGAAGCTTTCTTT
NA	NA	TRBV6-5	TRBJ2-7	CASSPRLGYEQYF	TGTGCCAGCAGCCCGAGGCTGGGCTACGAGCAGTACTTC
NA	NA	TRBV27	TRBJ1-4	CASSYYGGPEKLFF	TGTGCCAGCAGTTATTACGGGGGTCCTGAAAAACTGTTTTTT
NA	TRBD1	TRBV7-9	TRBJ1-6	CASSQTGGKSRSYNSPLHF	TGTGCCAGCAGCCAGACAGGGGGGAAGTCGAGGTCCTATAATTCACCCCTCCACTTT
NA	NA	TRBV29-1	TRBJ1-1	CSVSNTEAFF	TGCAGCGTCTCGAACACTGAAGCTTTCTTT
once	NA	TRBV27	TRBJ1-2	CASSSYRGSYGYTF	TGTGCCAGCAGTAGCTACAGAGGGTCATATGGCTACACCTTC
NA	TRBD1	TRBV28	TRBJ1-6	CASSLYRDRYPTSYNSPLHF	TGTGCCAGCAGTTTATACCGGGACAGGTATCCAACCTCCTATAATTCACCCCTCCACTTT
NA	NA	TRBV4-1	TRBJ1-1	CASSPGEHRANTEAFF	TGCGCCAGCAGCCCAGGAGAGCACAGGGCGAACACTGAAGCTTTCTTT
NA	TRBD1	TRBV5-1	TRBJ1-2	CASSLDRTGTNYGYTF	TGCGCCAGCAGCTTGGACCGGACAGGGACAAACTATGGCTACACCTTC
NA	NA	TRBV2	TRBJ1-3	CADRELSGNTIYF	TGTGCCGATAGAGAGCTCTCTGGAAACACCATATATTTT
NA	NA	TRBV5-4	TRBJ1-4	CASSLGGPNEKLFF	TGTGCCAGCAGCTTGGGGGGCCCTAATGAAAAACTGTTTTTT
NA	NA	TRBV5-1	TRBJ1-1	CASSLDSHEAFF	TGCGCCAGCAGCTTGGACTCCCATGAAGCTTTCTTT
NA	NA	TRBV21-1	TRBJ1-6	CASSKALKGHMSSYNSPLHF	TGTGCCAGCAGCAAAGCCTTAAAGGGGCATATGAGCTCCTATAATTCACCCCTCCACTTT
NA	TRBD1	TRBV14	TRBJ2-5	CASSQKRGGGTGEGTQETQYF	TGTGCCAGCAGCCAAAAAAGAGGAGGGGGGACAGGGGAAGGAACTCAAGAGACCCAGTACTTC
NA	TRBD1	TRBV10-3	TRBJ1-6	CAISEYYGQGNSPLHF	TGTGCCATCAGCGAGTACTACGGACAGGGGAATTCACCCCTCCACTTT
once	TRBD1	TRBV5-4	TRBJ2-2	CASSLDRGNTGELFF	TGTGCCAGCAGCTTGGACAGGGGTAACACCGGGGAGCTGTTTTTT
NA	NA	TRBV2	TRBJ1-5	CASSPLLVTVLSNQPQHF	TGTGCCAGCAGTCCCCTTTTGGTGACAGTTTTGAGCAATCAGCCCCAGCATTTT
NA	NA	TRBV10-3	TRBJ2-7	CAISTSGLEQYF	TGTGCCATCAGTACAAGTGGGCTCGAGCAGTACTTC
NA	TRBD1	TRBV5-1	TRBJ1-2	CASSLDWQGDFEFPNGYTF	TGCGCCAGCAGCTTGGATTGGCAGGGGGACTTCGAGTTTCCGAATGGCTACACCTTC
NA	TRBD1	TRBV10-3	TRBJ1-2	CAISPGQGAVGYTF	TGTGCCATCAGCCCGGGACAGGGGGCGGTTGGCTACACCTTC
once	NA	TRBV19	TRBJ2-7	CASSQGREATYEQYF	TGTGCCAGTAGTCAAGGCAGGGAGGCAACCTACGAGCAGTACTTC
NA	TRBD2	TRBV4-1	TRBJ2-4	CASSQGVKPTGTSGGAKNIQYF	TGCGCCAGCAGCCAAGGCGTCAAACCCACCGGGACTAGCGGAGGAGCCAAAAACATTCAGTACTTC
NA	NA	TRBV7-2	TRBJ2-5	CASSPTGDQETQYF	TGTGCCAGCAGCCCGACAGGAGACCAAGAGACCCAGTACTTC
NA	NA	TRBV4-1	TRBJ2-2	CASSQDRGAPNTGELFF	TGCGCCAGCAGCCAAGATCGAGGTGCTCCGAACACCGGGGAGCTGTTTTTT
NA	NA	TRBV28	TRBJ1-1	CASSFHRVPTEAFF	TGTGCCAGCAGTTTCCACAGGGTTCCCACTGAAGCTTTCTTT
once	TRBD1	TRBV25-1	TRBJ1-1	CASKPARGTGMNTEAFF	TGTGCCAGCAAGCCCGCCCGCGGGACAGGGATGAACACTGAAGCTTTCTTT
NA	NA	TRBV27	TRBJ2-3	CASRGPGDRTDTQYF	TGTGCCAGCCGGGGCCCAGGGGATCGCACAGATACGCAGTATTTT
few	NA	TRBV15	TRBJ2-2	CATTLPSNESNTGELFF	TGTGCCACCACACTCCCCTCGAACGAATCGAACACCGGGGAGCTGTTTTTT
NA	TRBD1	TRBV5-1	TRBJ1-3	CASSPPGTDTGNTIYF	TGCGCCAGCAGCCCCCCCGGGACAGATACTGGAAACACCATATATTTT
NA	TRBD1	TRBV7-3	TRBJ2-1	CASSLTVPSVGTGGEKKVNEQFF	TGTGCCAGCAGCTTAACCGTTCCCTCGGTAGGGACAGGGGGCGAGAAAAAAGTCAATGAGCAGTTCTTC
NA	TRBD2	TRBV9	TRBJ2-7	CASSSRGGPYEQYF	TGTGCCAGCAGCTCCCGGGGGGGTCCCTACGAGCAGTACTTC
NA	TRBD2	TRBV2	TRBJ2-3	CASRTSDTDTQYF	TGTGCCAGCAGGACTAGCGATACAGATACGCAGTATTTT
few	NA	TRBV7-9	TRBJ1-2	CASSLGRGKNGYTF	TGTGCCAGCAGCTTAGGTCGGGGGAAGAATGGCTACACCTTC
NA	NA	TRBV7-9	TRBJ1-1	CASSSSTGENTEAFF	TGTGCCAGCAGCTCATCGACAGGCGAGAACACTGAAGCTTTCTTT
NA	NA	TRBV5-1	TRBJ1-5	CASSFGGPGEPQHF	TGCGCCAGCAGCTTCGGGGGGCCCGGGGAACCCCAGCATTTT
NA	TRBD1	TRBV18	TRBJ1-1	CASSGQGQRNTEAFF	TGTGCCAGCTCGGGGCAGGGACAGAGGAACACTGAAGCTTTCTTT
NA	NA	TRBV6-5	TRBJ2-7	CASSLGSPYEQYF	TGTGCCAGCAGTCTAGGCAGCCCCTACGAGCAGTACTTC
NA	TRBD2	TRBV5-4	TRBJ2-1	CASWGSGGYNEQFF	TGTGCCAGCTGGGGTAGCGGGGGATACAATGAGCAGTTCTTC
NA	TRBD1	TRBV7-4	TRBJ2-5	CASSSKQGLQETQYF	TGTGCCAGCAGCTCGAAACAGGGGCTCCAAGAGACCCAGTACTTC
NA	NA	TRBV30	TRBJ1-5	CAWRSGESSLNQPQHF	TGTGCCTGGAGATCTGGGGAGAGCTCCTTGAATCAGCCCCAGCATTTT
NA	TRBD1	TRBV5-6	TRBJ1-2	CASSTQGGQIYYGYTF	TGTGCCAGCAGCACACAAGGGGGACAGATCTACTATGGCTACACCTTC
NA	NA	TRBV11-2	TRBJ1-3	CASSFFQGNTIYF	TGTGCCAGCAGCTTCTTTCAGGGAAACACCATATATTTT
once	NA	TRBV6-1	TRBJ1-1	CASKGGPPGDTEAFF	TGTGCCAGCAAAGGGGGTCCCCCTGGGGACACTGAAGCTTTCTTT
NA	NA	TRBV5-1	TRBJ2-5	CASSLKPGTQETQYF	TGCGCCAGCAGCTTAAAACCCGGGACACAAGAGACCCAGTACTTC